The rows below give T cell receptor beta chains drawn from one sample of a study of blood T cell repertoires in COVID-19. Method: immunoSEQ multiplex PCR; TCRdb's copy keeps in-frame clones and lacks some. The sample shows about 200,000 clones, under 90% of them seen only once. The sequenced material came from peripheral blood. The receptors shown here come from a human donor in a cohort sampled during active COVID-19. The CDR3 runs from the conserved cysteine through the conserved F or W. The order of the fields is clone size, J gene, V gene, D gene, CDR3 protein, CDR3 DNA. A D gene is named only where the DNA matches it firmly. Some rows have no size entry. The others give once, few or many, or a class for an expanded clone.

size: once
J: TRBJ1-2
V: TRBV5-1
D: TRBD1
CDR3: CASSLTGTGTYGYTF
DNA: TGCGCCAGCAGCTTGACCGGGACAGGGACCTATGGCTACACCTTC

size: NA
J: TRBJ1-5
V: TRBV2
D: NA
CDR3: CASATGRQPQHF
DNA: TGTGCCAGCGCTACAGGTCGTCAGCCCCAGCATTTT

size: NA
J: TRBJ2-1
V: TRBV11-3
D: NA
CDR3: CASSTGLYNEQFF
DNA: TGTGCCAGCAGCACGGGACTTTACAATGAGCAGTTCTTC

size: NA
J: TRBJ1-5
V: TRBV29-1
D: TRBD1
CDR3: CSGGQGRNQPQHF
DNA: TGCAGCGGTGGACAGGGGAGGAATCAGCCCCAGCATTTT

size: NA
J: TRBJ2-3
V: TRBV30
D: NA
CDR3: CAWSPPPSGAGDTQYF
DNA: TGTGCCTGGAGTCCGCCACCCAGCGGTGCGGGAGATACGCAGTATTTT

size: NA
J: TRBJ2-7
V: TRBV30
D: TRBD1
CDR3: CAWSVGQVSYEQYF
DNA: TGTGCCTGGAGTGTTGGACAGGTCTCCTACGAGCAGTACTTC

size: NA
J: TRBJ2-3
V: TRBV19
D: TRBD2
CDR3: CASSTRLAGVIGTDTQYF
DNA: TGTGCCAGTAGTACTCGACTAGCGGGAGTGATCGGCACAGATACGCAGTATTTT

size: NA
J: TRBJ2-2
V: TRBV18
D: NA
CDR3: CASSPGRNPGELFF
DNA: TGTGCCAGCTCACCAGGGCGTAATCCCGGGGAGCTGTTTTTT

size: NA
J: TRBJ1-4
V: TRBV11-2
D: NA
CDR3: CASSFSNPREVGTNEKLFF
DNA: TGTGCCAGCAGCTTCTCAAATCCCAGGGAGGTCGGGACTAATGAAAAACTGTTTTTT

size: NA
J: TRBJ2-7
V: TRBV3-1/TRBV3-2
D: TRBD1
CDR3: CASSLTLPGQGPYEQYF
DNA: TGTGCCAGCAGCCTAACCCTGCCCGGACAGGGGCCCTACGAGCAGTACTTC

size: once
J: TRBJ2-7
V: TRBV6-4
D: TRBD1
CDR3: CASSRDRTYEQYF
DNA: TGTGCCAGCAGCCGGGACAGAACCTACGAGCAGTACTTC

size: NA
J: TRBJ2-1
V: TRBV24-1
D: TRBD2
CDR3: CATSVSAMTSGAIYNEQFF
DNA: TGTGCCACCAGTGTCTCGGCGATGACTAGCGGGGCCATTTACAATGAGCAGTTCTTC

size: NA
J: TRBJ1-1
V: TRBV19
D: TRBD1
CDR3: CATRTGLNTEAFF
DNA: TGTGCCACCCGGACAGGCTTGAACACTGAAGCTTTCTTT

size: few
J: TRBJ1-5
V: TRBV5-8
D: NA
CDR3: CASSWGGTGGQPQHF
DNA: TGTGCCAGCAGCTGGGGTGGGACGGGAGGTCAGCCCCAGCATTTT

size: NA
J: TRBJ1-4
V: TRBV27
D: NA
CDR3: CASSLSWAYNEKLFF
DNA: TGTGCCAGCAGTTTATCTTGGGCTTACAATGAAAAACTGTTTTTT

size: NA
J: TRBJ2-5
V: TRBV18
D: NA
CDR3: CASSPGLRGPETQYF
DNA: TGTGCCAGCTCACCAGGACTAAGAGGTCCCGAGACCCAGTACTTC

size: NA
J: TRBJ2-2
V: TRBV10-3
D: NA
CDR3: CAVPRSGVLTGELFF
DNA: TGTGCCGTTCCGAGGAGCGGAGTACTCACCGGGGAGCTGTTTTTT

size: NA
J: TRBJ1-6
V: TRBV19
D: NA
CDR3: CASSRKAGLHSPLHF
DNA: TGTGCCAGTAGTAGGAAGGCCGGGTTGCATTCACCCCTCCACTTT

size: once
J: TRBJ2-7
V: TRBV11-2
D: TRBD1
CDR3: CASSSGQPPYEQYF
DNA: TGTGCCAGCAGCTCGGGACAGCCCCCCTACGAGCAGTACTTC

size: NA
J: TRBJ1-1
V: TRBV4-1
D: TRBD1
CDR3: CASRPGQGTSHTEAFF
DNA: TGCGCCAGCAGACCGGGACAGGGTACCTCGCACACTGAAGCTTTCTTT

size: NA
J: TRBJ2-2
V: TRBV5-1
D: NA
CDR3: CASSRNNGGHTGELFF
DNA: TGCGCCAGCAGCCGTAATAACGGGGGGCACACCGGGGAGCTGTTTTTT

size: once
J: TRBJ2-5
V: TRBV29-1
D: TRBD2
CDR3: CSVEYAGGQETQYF
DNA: TGCAGCGTTGAATACGCGGGGGGACAAGAGACCCAGTACTTC

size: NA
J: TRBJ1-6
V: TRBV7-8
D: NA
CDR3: CASSPGGQGVWNSPLHF
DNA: TGTGCCAGCAGTCCCGGGGGGCAAGGGGTCTGGAATTCACCCCTCCACTTT

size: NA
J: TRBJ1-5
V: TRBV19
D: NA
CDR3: CASSIQISNQPQHF
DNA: TGTGCCAGTAGTATACAGATTAGCAATCAGCCCCAGCATTTT

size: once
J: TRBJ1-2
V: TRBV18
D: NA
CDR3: CASSPSVNYGYTF
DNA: TGTGCCAGCTCACCGTCAGTAAACTATGGCTACACCTTC

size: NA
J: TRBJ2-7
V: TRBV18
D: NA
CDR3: CASSLGQTYEQYF
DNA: TGTGCCAGCTCCTTAGGACAGACCTACGAGCAGTACTTC

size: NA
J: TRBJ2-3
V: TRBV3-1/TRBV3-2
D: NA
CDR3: CASSQYPDTQYF
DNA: TGTGCCAGCAGCCAATATCCGGATACGCAGTATTTT

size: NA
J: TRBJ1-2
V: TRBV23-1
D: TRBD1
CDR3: CASSLGQGTAELRATGYTF
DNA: TGCGCCAGCAGTCTCGGACAGGGAACTGCCGAGCTGAGAGCAACTGGCTACACCTTC

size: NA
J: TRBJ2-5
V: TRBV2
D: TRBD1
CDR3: CASSPGQEGETQYF
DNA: TGTGCCAGCAGTCCGGGACAGGAAGGGGAGACCCAGTACTTC

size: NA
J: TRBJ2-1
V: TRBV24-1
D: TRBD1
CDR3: CATSENEGQGYEQFF
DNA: TGTGCCACCAGTGAAAATGAGGGACAGGGCTATGAGCAGTTCTTC

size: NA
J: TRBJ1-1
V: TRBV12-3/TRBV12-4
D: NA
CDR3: CASSEQIEAFF
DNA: TGTGCCAGCAGTGAACAGATTGAAGCTTTCTTT

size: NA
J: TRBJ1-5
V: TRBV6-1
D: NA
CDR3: CASSELRAEGQPQHF
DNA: TGTGCCAGCAGTGAGCTTCGGGCGGAGGGACAGCCCCAGCATTTT

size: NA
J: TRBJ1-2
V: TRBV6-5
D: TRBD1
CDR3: CASSYSLTGGNGYTF
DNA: TGTGCCAGCAGTTATAGCTTAACAGGGGGCAATGGCTACACCTTC

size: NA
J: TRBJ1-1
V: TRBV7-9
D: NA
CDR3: CASSTRVGAEAFF
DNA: TGTGCCAGCAGCACCAGGGTAGGAGCTGAAGCTTTCTTT

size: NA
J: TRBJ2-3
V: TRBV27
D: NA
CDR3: CASSLSSGISTDTQYF
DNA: TGTGCCAGCAGTTTAAGTAGCGGTATTAGCACAGATACGCAGTATTTT

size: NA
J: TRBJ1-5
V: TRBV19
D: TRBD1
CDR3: CASRPVTGGGRYQPQHF
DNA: TGTGCCAGTAGGCCCGTGACAGGGGGTGGCCGTTATCAGCCCCAGCATTTT

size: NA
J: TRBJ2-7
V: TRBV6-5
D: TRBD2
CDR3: CASSWTSGSNEQYF
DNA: TGTGCCAGCAGCTGGACTAGCGGGAGTAACGAGCAGTACTTC

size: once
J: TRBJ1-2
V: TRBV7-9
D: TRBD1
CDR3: CASSLVTGEGYTF
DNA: TGTGCCAGCAGCTTGGTTACAGGGGAGGGCTACACCTTC

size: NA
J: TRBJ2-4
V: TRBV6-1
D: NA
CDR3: CASSEIQGFQYF
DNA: TGTGCCAGCAGTGAAATTCAGGGATTTCAGTACTTC

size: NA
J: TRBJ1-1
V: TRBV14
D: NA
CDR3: CASSRTTVTNTEAFF
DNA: TGTGCCAGCAGCCGGACGACAGTGACGAACACTGAAGCTTTCTTT

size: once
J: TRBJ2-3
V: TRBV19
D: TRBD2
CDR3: CASSSPSGGANTDTQYF
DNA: TGTGCCAGTAGTTCCCCTAGCGGGGGAGCAAACACAGATACGCAGTATTTT

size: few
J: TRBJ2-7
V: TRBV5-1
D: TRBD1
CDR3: CASKRQGDEQYF
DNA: TGCGCCAGCAAGCGACAGGGGGACGAGCAGTACTTC

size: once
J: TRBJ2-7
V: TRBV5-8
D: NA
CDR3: CASSLERSEQYF
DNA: TGTGCCAGCAGCTTGGAACGGTCCGAGCAGTACTTC